These T cell receptor beta chains were read from a single sample in a study of T cell repertoires in cytomegalovirus infection. These receptors lack a known antigen. MiXCR, run by TCRdb on the reads, gives a single entry per CDR3 protein. The table has some 590,000 distinct CDR3 sequences, 40% seen once. The sequenced sample was cultured PBMCs, obtained from culture after CMV antigen stimulation. The receptors stem from a human donor in good health (CMV status not recorded). Some clones in this sample may be carry-over from other donors' samples. The CDR3 runs from the conserved cysteine through the conserved F or W. A D gene is named only where the DNA matches it firmly. Expanded clones get a size class; other rows say once, few or many, or leave the size out.

TRBJ2-7,many,TRBV7-6,TRBD1,CASSRTGGLLEQYF,TGTGCCAGCAGCCGGACAGGGGGCTTACTAGAGCAGTACTTC
TRBJ2-3,.,TRBV5-1,TRBD2,CASSGTSGTTDTQYF,TGCGCCAGCAGCGGGACTAGCGGAACCACAGATACGCAGTATTTT
TRBJ1-3,few,TRBV7-2,.,CASSLTGPLGGNTIYF,TGTGCCAGCAGCTTAACAGGGCCCCTGGGTGGAAACACCATATATTTT
TRBJ2-1,many,TRBV7-2,.,CASSLNAVNEQFF,TGTGCCAGCAGCTTAAACGCCGTCAATGAGCAGTTCTTC
TRBJ2-1,few,TRBV12-3/TRBV12-4,TRBD2,CASRPGLAPSVF,TGTGCCAGCAGGCCGGGACTAGCCCCTTCGGTCTTC
TRBJ1-2,many,TRBV7-2,.,CASSLAGGGNYGYTF,TGTGCCAGCAGCTTAGCGGGGGGGGGTAACTATGGCTACACCTTC
TRBJ2-7,.,TRBV7-9,.,CASSASTGPQYF,TGTGCCAGCAGTGCATCTACCGGACCGCAGTACTTC
TRBJ2-3,.,TRBV19,.,CASSTPRAGPSTDTQYF,TGTGCCAGTAGTACCCCTCGGGCTGGCCCTAGCACAGATACGCAGTATTTT
TRBJ2-2,.,TRBV6-2/TRBV6-3,.,CASSPVRDGELFF,TGTGCCAGCAGCCCAGTCCGTGACGGGGAGCTGTTTTTT
TRBJ2-3,few,TRBV7-8,.,CASSLSRDIETQYF,TGTGCCAGCAGCTTATCCCGTGATATCGAGACGCAGTATTTT
TRBJ1-3,few,TRBV7-8,.,CASSLDGSSGNTIYF,TGTGCCAGCAGCTTAGACGGTAGCTCTGGAAACACCATATATTTT
TRBJ2-5,few,TRBV7-2,TRBD1,CASSVDRGETQYF,TGTGCCAGCAGCGTCGACAGGGGGGAGACCCAGTACTTC
TRBJ2-3,.,TRBV7-6,.,CASSPDLKDTQYF,TGTGCCAGCAGCCCGGATCTTAAAGATACGCAGTATTTT
TRBJ1-5,few,TRBV19,.,CRGRPQHF,TGTCGGGGGCGGCCCCAGCATTTT
TRBJ2-7,few,TRBV6-2/TRBV6-3,.,CASSYISPRSYEQYF,TGTGCCAGCAGTTACATCTCCCCGAGGAGCTACGAGCAGTACTTC
TRBJ2-1,.,TRBV7-2,.,CASSRLGPPVPFF,TGTGCCAGCAGCCGCCTCGGGCCCCCGGTACCGTTCTTC
TRBJ2-1,.,TRBV5-4,.,CASNPPRGNEQFF,TGTGCCAGCAATCCACCCAGGGGCAATGAGCAGTTCTTC
TRBJ2-7,few,TRBV7-9,.,CASSLAAGPTYEQYF,TGTGCCAGCAGCTTAGCGGCGGGGCCGACCTACGAGCAGTACTTC
TRBJ1-1,few,TRBV10-3,.,CAISGGNTEAFF,TGTGCCATCAGCGGAGGAAACACTGAAGCTTTCTTT
TRBJ2-5,.,TRBV11-2,TRBD2,CASSSSGGAGGQETQYF,TGTGCCAGCAGCTCCTCGGGAGGAGCGGGGGGTCAAGAGACCCAGTACTTC
TRBJ1-1,.,TRBV18,TRBD1,CASSPPGQRANTEAFF,TGTGCCAGCTCACCACCGGGACAGCGGGCGAACACTGAAGCTTTCTTT
TRBJ2-4,.,TRBV7-2,.,CASSPRGGSTKNIQYF,TGTGCCAGCAGCCCTAGGGGGGGCTCGACCAAAAACATTCAGTACTTC
TRBJ2-3,many,TRBV7-6,.,CASSLGTTSTDTQYF,TGTGCCAGCAGCTTAGGGACGACTAGCACAGATACGCAGTATTTT
TRBJ2-1,.,TRBV6-2/TRBV6-3,.,CASSVEAGEQFF,TGTGCCAGCAGTGTAGAAGCCGGGGAGCAGTTCTTC
TRBJ2-1,few,TRBV5-1,.,CASSLGAGNHNEQFF,TGCGCCAGCAGCTTAGGGGCAGGGAACCATAATGAGCAGTTCTTC